This T cell receptor beta chain derives from a study of identical twins. TCRdb independently ran MiXCR on the 5' RACE reads; one entry per CDR3 protein. Among some 190,000 distinct CDR3 sequences listed, approximately 15% were seen once. V lost 0 bases and J lost 9, with 9 bases in between. Germline loops: CDR1 LGHNA, CDR2 YNFKEQ. This CDR3 spans 13 amino acids. Separately, the same data were catalogued under a study of T cells expressing NK-cell markers. This second study says: T cells sorted in several experiments were restricted to alpha-beta TCR T cells by an anti-gamma-delta TCR antibody.

V and J are TRBV4-2 and TRBJ2-1; weak D call: TRBD2 (6 bases). The receptor was isolated from a woman under 30 in good health. The material sequenced was CD8+ T cells sorted from blood. In nucleotides, the CDR3 is TGTGCCAGCAGCCAAGAGGCGGGGAGTGAGCAGTTCTTC. Its translation is CASSQEAGSEQFF.